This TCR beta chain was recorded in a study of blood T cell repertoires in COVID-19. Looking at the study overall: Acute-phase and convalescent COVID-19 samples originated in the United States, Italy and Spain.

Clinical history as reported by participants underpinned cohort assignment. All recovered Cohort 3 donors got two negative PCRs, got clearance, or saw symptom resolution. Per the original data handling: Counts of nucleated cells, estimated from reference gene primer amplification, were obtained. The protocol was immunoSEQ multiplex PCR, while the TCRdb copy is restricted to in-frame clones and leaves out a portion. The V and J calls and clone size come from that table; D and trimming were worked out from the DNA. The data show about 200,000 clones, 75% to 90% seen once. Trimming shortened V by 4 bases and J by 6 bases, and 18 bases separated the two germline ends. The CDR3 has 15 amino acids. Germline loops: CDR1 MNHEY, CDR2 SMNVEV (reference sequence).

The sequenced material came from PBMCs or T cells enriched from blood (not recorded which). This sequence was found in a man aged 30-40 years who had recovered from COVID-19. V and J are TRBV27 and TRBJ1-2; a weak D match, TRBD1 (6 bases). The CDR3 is CASSYRPTGLNGYTF. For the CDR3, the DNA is TGTGCCAGCAGTTACCGTCCCACAGGGTTGAATGGCTACACCTTC.